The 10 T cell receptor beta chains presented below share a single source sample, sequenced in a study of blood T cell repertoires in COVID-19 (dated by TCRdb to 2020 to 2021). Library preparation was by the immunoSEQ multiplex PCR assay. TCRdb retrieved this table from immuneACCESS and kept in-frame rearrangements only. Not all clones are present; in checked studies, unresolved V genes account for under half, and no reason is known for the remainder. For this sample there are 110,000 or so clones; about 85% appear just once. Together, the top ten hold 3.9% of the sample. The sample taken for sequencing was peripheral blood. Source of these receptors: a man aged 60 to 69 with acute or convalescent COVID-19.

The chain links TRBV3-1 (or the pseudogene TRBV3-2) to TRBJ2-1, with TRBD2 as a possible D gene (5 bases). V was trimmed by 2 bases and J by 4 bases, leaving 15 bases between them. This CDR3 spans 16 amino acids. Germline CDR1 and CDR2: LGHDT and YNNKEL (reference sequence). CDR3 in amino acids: CASSQQPLALYNEQFF. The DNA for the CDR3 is TGTGCCAGCAGCCAACAACCCCTAGCCCTGTACAATGAGCAGTTCTTC.

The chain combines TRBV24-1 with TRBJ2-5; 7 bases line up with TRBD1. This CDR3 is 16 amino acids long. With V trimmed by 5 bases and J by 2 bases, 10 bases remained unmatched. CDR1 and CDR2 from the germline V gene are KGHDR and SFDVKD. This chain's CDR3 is CATSGTATGMQETQYF. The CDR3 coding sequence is TGTGCCACCAGTGGCACCGCGACAGGGATGCAAGAGACCCAGTACTTC.

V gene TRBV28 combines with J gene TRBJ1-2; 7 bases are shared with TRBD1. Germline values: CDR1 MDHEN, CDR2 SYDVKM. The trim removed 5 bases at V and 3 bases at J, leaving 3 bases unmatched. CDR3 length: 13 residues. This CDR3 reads CASSRTGDYGYTF. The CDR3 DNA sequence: TGTGCCAGCAGTCGGACAGGCGACTATGGCTACACCTTC.

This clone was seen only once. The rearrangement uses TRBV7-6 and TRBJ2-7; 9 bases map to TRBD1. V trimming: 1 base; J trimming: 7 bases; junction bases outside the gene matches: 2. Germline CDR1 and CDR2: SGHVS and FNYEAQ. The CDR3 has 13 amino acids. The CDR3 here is CASSLDGQGEQYF. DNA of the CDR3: TGTGCCAGCAGCTTAGACGGACAGGGGGAGCAGTACTTC.

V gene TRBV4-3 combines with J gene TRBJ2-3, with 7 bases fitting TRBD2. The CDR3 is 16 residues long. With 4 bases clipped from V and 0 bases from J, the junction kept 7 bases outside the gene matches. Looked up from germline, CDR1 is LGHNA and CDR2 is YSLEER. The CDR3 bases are TGCGCCAGCAGCCCAACTAGACTAGCCAGCACAGATACGCAGTATTTT. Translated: CASSPTRLASTDTQYF.

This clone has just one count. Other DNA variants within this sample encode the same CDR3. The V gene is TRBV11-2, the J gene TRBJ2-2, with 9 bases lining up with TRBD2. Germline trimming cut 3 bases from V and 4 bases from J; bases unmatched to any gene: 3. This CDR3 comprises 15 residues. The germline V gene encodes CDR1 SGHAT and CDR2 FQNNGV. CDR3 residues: CASSFGREGTGELFF. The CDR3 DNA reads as TGTGCCAGCAGCTTTGGGCGGGAGGGCACCGGGGAGCTGTTTTTT. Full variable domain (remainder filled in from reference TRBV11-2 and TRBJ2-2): EAGVAQSPRYKIIEKRQSVAFWCNPISGHATLYWYQQILGQGPKLLIQFQNNGVVDDSQLPKDRFSAERLKGVDSTLKIQPAKLEDSAVYLCASSFGREGTGELFFGEGSRLTVL.

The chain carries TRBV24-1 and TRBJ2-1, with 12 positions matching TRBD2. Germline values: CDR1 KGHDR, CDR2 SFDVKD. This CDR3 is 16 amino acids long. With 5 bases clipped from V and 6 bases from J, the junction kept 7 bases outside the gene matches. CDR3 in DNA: TGTGCCACCAGTGGGGCTAGCGGGAGGGCTCCCAATGAGCAGTTCTTC. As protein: CATSGASGRAPNEQFF.

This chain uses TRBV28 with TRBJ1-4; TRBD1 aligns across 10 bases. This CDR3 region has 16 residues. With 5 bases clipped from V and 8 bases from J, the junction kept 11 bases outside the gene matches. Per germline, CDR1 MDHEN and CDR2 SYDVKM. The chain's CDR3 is CASSPVSGTGDEKLFF. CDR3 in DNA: TGTGCCAGCAGTCCCGTCTCCGGGACAGGGGACGAAAAACTGTTTTTT. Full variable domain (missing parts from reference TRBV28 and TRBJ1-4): DVKVTQSSRYLVKRTGEKVFLECVQDMDHENMFWYRQDPGLGLRLIYFSYDVKMKEKGDIPEGYSVSREKKERFSLILESASTNQTSMYLCASSPVSGTGDEKLFFGSGTQLSVL.

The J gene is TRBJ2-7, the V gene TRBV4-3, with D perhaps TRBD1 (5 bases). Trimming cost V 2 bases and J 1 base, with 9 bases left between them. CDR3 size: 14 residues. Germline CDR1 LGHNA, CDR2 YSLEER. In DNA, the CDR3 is TGCGCCAGCAGCCAAAGTGGGGCATCCTACGAGCAGTACTTC. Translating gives CASSQSGASYEQYF.

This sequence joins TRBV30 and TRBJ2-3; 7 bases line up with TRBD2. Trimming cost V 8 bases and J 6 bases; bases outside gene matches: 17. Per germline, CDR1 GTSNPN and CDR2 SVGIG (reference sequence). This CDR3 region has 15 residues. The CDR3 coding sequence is TGTGCCATACACTCGGGAGCGGGAAGGGGCGATACGCAGTATTTT. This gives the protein CAIHSGAGRGDTQYF.